This entry describes one TCR beta chain. Its binding antigen is unknown. It has no much larger one-base neighbor in the sample; base qualities were not kept. Compared with germline, V lacks 2 bases and J lacks 2 bases; bases without a gene match: 5. From cysteine to phenylalanine, the CDR3 is 15 amino acids long. Only the CDR3 DNA is retained, 45 bases long and in frame from the first base. Reading the germline V gene gives CDR1 SGHRS and CDR2 YFSETQ. In Seattle, one collaborating source enrolled patients while the infection was active and tracked those patients longitudinally over the course of disease. Each collaborating institution followed its own protocols to collect whole blood in K2EDTA tubes. For TCRbeta analysis, collaborators shipped samples in one of three forms: frozen whole blood, isolated PBMCs, or DNA extracted from either of those sample types. The entry originates in a study of blood T cell repertoires in COVID-19 (dated by TCRdb to 2018 to 2021). Looking at the study overall: Collaborator samples came from the United States, Italy and Spain and covered acute and convalescent phases of COVID-19. The prospective study material was composed of cDNA or gDNA derived from T cells, B-cell-depleted T cells, or PBMCs. The dataset comprised deeply sampled blood TCRbeta repertoires from subjects exposed to, actively infected with, or recovered from COVID-19. A freely available public database, intended as a resource for researchers studying the immune response to SARS-CoV-2, is where the repertoires were released. Samples came from the ongoing ImmuneRACE study (first 160 participants) plus 1,254 subjects from 6 global collaborators. Nearly every sample came with metadata listing a de-identified subject ID, COVID-19 status, age in years and sex. Where HLA class I and class II types were available, the types were taken from metadata supplied by the sample provider, not from assay-based typing. Study-wide conclusions, independent of this receptor: How much clinical and demographic metadata was included differed by source and by participant, and the metadata was provided uncurated.

TCRbeta CDR3 regions were amplified from genomic DNA using the immunoSEQ Assay, a bias-controlled multiplex PCR. Per the original workflow: Within the assay, amplification of reference gene primers was used to estimate how many nucleated cells each sample contained. To quantify the absolute abundance of each unique TCRbeta CDR3 rearrangement, sequence reads were collapsed and filtered. Productive Simpson clonality was computed per sample as the square root of Simpson's diversity index over productive rearrangements. Entries here come from immuneACCESS through TCRdb and include only in-frame sequences with V and J called. Some clones fail to appear in such tables; in the studies checked, an unresolved V gene covers under half of the shortfall, and the cause of the remainder is unknown. V, J and clone size are taken as reported in that table, and D and trimming were inferred from the DNA itself. Across this sample there are under 250,000 clones, with about nine tenths seen only once. The top ten hold roughly 0.79% of the sample.

The sequencing sample was made of peripheral blood. This receptor was taken from a man younger than 40 with COVID-19, enrolled during active disease. The sequence joins TRBV5-1 to TRBJ2-5; TRBD1 lines up with 8 middle nucleotides. The DNA sequence is given as TGCGCCAGCAGCTTTCAACAGGGGGATCAAGAGACCCAGTACTTC. This translates into CASSFQQGDQETQYF.